Presented here are 13 T cell receptor beta chains from one specimen sequenced in a study of T-cell memory formation after mild COVID-19. One entry per CDR3 protein, called by TCRdb with MiXCR from the 5' RACE reads. The table shows roughly 300,000 distinct CDR3 sequences, with roughly 17% occurring only once. Sequences were obtained from PBMCs or a T cell subset sorted from them (not recorded which). These receptors originate from a man aged 18 to 35 who had mild COVID-19 (a few samples of this study predate the infection). Cell type and time point are not known.

This chain uses TRBV5-1 with TRBJ2-5; D is perhaps TRBD2 (6 bases). This CDR3 is built from 13 residues. Germline V gene lookup returns CDR1 SGHRS and CDR2 YFSETQ. V was pared by 2 bases and J by 5 bases, with 10 bases between. The CDR3 bases are TGCGCCAGCAGCTTTGTTGGAGGGGAGACCCAGTACTTC. It is translated as CASSFVGGETQYF.

The J gene is TRBJ1-2, the V gene TRBV9; D is possibly TRBD1 (5 bases). The CDR3 extends over 17 amino acids. Trimming cost V 4 bases and J 7 bases, with 26 bases left between them. Germline V CDR1 and CDR2: SGDLS, YYNGEE. The CDR3, as DNA: TGTGCCAGCAGCCCGCGGGACGGGGAAGAGGGGATCGGTGGCTACACCTTC. This gives the protein CASSPRDGEEGIGGYTF.

This clonotype was detected only a few times. The chain has TRBV14 and TRBJ2-5, with a tentative D call TRBD1 (5 bases). Per germline, CDR1 SGHDN and CDR2 FVKESK. With 0 bases removed from V and 13 bases from J, the gap between germline ends came to 12 bases. The CDR3 runs 12 residues. The CDR3 DNA follows: TGTGCCAGCAGCCAAGATTCGGACATCGCGTACTTC. As protein: CASSQDSDIAYF.

J is TRBJ1-4 and V is TRBV15; 8 nucleotides match TRBD1. J lost 5 bases, V lost 3 bases, and 11 bases had no gene match. Germline V gives CDR1 LNHNV, CDR2 YYDKDF (reference sequence). This CDR3 is built from 17 residues. The CDR3 sequence is CATSSRQGWQENEKLFF. As DNA, the CDR3 is TGTGCCACCAGCAGCCGACAGGGGTGGCAGGAGAATGAAAAACTGTTTTTT.

This clonotype turned up a few times. This rearrangement joins TRBV7-8 to TRBJ2-5; 9 nucleotides align to TRBD1. CDR1 SGHVS and CDR2 FQNEAQ come from the germline V gene. The length of the CDR3 is 15 residues. V shed 2 bases, J shed 3 bases, and the junction held 4 bases outside the gene matches. CDR3 DNA sequence: TGTGCCAGCAGCTTACTAGGACAGGGGAAAGAGACCCAGTACTTC. The encoded protein is CASSLLGQGKETQYF. Full variable domain (rest looked up from reference TRBV7-8 and TRBJ2-5): GAGVSQSPRYKVAKRGQDVALRCDPISGHVSLFWYQQALGQGPEFLTYFQNEAQLDKSGLPSDRFFAERPEGSVSTLKIQRTQQEDSAVYLCASSLLGQGKETQYFGPGTRLLVL.

This clonotype has a handful of counts. The chain joins TRBV5-1 to TRBJ2-3, with D perhaps assigned TRBD1 or TRBD2 (5 bases each). CDR3 length: 14 amino acids. CDR1 SGHRS and CDR2 YFSETQ come from the germline V gene. V was trimmed by 4 bases and J by 5 bases, leaving 14 bases between them. CDR3 protein: CASSHPRGGDTQYF. CDR3 bases: TGCGCCAGCAGCCACCCCCGGGGCGGAGATACGCAGTATTTT.

The chain joins TRBV28 to TRBJ2-3; D is undetermined. V lost 6 bases and J lost 2, with 12 bases in between. Germline loops: CDR1 MDHEN, CDR2 SYDVKM. The CDR3 extends over 14 amino acids. The CDR3 reads CASRTTYSTDTQYF. DNA of the CDR3: TGTGCCAGCAGAACGACCTACTCCACAGATACGCAGTATTTT.

This sequence joins TRBV6-6 and TRBJ2-7, with 8 bases that match TRBD2. Trimming at V came to 6 bases and at J to 12 bases, leaving 4 bases not matched to a gene. Germline values: CDR1 MNHNY, CDR2 SVGAGI (reference sequence). The CDR3 is 10 residues long. DNA of the CDR3: TGTGCCAGCAGCGGGACTAGTTGGTACTTC. As protein: CASSGTSWYF.

The CDR3 DNA follows: TGTGCCAGCTCACCAAACTCCGGGACAGTGAATCAGCCCCAGCATTTT. This encodes CASSPNSGTVNQPQHF. This chain uses TRBV18 with TRBJ1-5; 7 bases match TRBD1. CDR3 length equals 16 residues. Germline lookup yields CDR1 KGHSH and CDR2 LQKENI. J was trimmed by 4 bases and V by 2 bases; bases with no gene match: 8.

This clonotype has more than one count but fewer than ten. V and J are TRBV4-2 and TRBJ2-5, with 9 bases aligning to TRBD2. In germline, CDR1 is LGHNA, CDR2 YNFKEQ. V trimming: 0 bases; J trimming: 4 bases; junction bases outside the gene matches: 9. The CDR3 spans 17 residues. The CDR3 DNA follows: TGTGCCAGCAGCCAAGATAGCGAGCGGGGGGCTGGAGAGACCCAGTACTTC. It translates to CASSQDSERGAGETQYF.

This clonotype was counted a few times. This chain joins TRBV4-1 and TRBJ2-5; the match to TRBD2 covers 8 bases. The junction had 2 bases not matched to a gene; V was cut back by 0 bases and J by 2 bases. CDR1 is MGHRA, CDR2 YSYEKL, per germline. The CDR3 has 15 amino acids. For the CDR3, the DNA is TGCGCCAGCAGCCAAGAAGGACTAGCTCAAGAGACCCAGTACTTC. Translated: CASSQEGLAQETQYF.

This clonotype was counted a few times. The V and J genes are TRBV7-6 and TRBJ2-3; no reliable D call. CDR1 and CDR2 from the germline V gene are SGHVS and FNYEAQ. The CDR3 extends over 14 amino acids. The ends were cut back, 4 bases at V and 2 bases at J, with 10 bases in the middle. DNA for the CDR3: TGTGCCAGCAGCTCAGACACCTTCACAGATACGCAGTATTTT. Its protein product is CASSSDTFTDTQYF.

The V gene is TRBV5-1, the J gene TRBJ2-3, with no clear D. V lost 0 bases, J lost 2 bases, and 7 bases lay in between. The CDR3 is made up of 14 amino acids. Germline assignment: CDR1 SGHRS and CDR2 YFSETQ. The CDR3 bases are TGCGCCAGCAGCTTGGATAAGACCACAGATACGCAGTATTTT. Its translation: CASSLDKTTDTQYF.